Listed here are 21 T cell receptor beta chains from one sample, sequenced in a study of shared clonotypes between healthy human individuals. The protocol was immunoSEQ multiplex PCR, while the TCRdb copy is restricted to in-frame clones and leaves out a portion. The sample records 2 million to 2.5 million clones, around 95% being singletons. Sequencing was carried out using naive CD4+ T cells sorted from blood. The sample's subset: CD45RA+ positively selected. The receptor set was obtained from a man between 18 and 35 years old in good health.

This clone is a singleton in its sample. The chain's CDR3 is CASRGAYEQYF. CDR3 nucleotides: TGTGCCAGCCGGGGGGCCTACGAGCAGTACTTC. This chain links TRBV11-2 with TRBJ2-7, with 7 positions matching TRBD2. Per germline, CDR1 SGHAT and CDR2 FQNNGV. The CDR3 is 11 residues long. V gave up 8 bases and J gave up 2 bases; unmatched junction bases: 0.

The J gene is TRBJ1-2, the V gene TRBV19; D is ambiguous. This CDR3 has 17 amino acids. Trimming removed 3 bases at V and 8 bases at J, with 25 bases between. Germline V gene sequence: CDR1 LNHDA, CDR2 SQIVND (reference sequence). DNA for the CDR3: TGTGCCAGTAGTATTAGGGTCGGGAAATCCCCATCGGCCGGCTACACCTTC. As protein: CASSIRVGKSPSAGYTF.

V and J are TRBV6-6 and TRBJ2-1; D unclear. Trimming took off 0 bases at V and 10 bases at J, with 16 bases between the two ends. The CDR3 is made up of 15 amino acids. CDR1 and CDR2 (germline): MNHNY, SVGAGI (reference sequence). The chain's CDR3 is CASSYSKVLDQEQFF. The CDR3 DNA sequence: TGTGCCAGCAGTTACTCGAAGGTACTCGACCAAGAGCAGTTCTTC.

The chain is built from TRBV5-4 and TRBJ1-2; 10 bases line up with TRBD1. The length of the CDR3 is 15 residues. Germline CDR1 SGHNT, CDR2 YYREEE (reference sequence). V dropped 0 bases and J dropped 6; count of bases not matched to a gene: 5. Here the CDR3 DNA reads TGTGCCAGCAGCTTGGGGGGACAGGGGAAGGATGGCTACACCTTC. Protein product: CASSLGGQGKDGYTF.

Remarks on this clone: The same CDR3 can be traced to other DNA sequences in this sample. The rearrangement links TRBV11-2 to TRBJ1-3; D gene unclear. CDR1 is SGHAT and CDR2 is FQNNGV in the germline V gene. V was pared by 0 bases and J by 2 bases, with 5 bases between. This CDR3 contains 14 residues. CDR3 in amino acids: CASSLDGTGNTIYF. The CDR3 bases are TGTGCCAGCAGCTTAGACGGGACTGGAAACACCATATATTTT.

The rearrangement links TRBV5-1 to TRBJ1-4; 9 positions agree with TRBD1. The CDR3 runs 15 residues. Germline V gives CDR1 SGHRS, CDR2 YFSETQ. The junction had 6 bases not matched to a gene; V was cut back by 3 bases and J by 6 bases. CDR3 bases: TGCGCCAGCAGCTGGGGGGACAGGGACGATGAAAAACTGTTTTTT. It codes for CASSWGDRDDEKLFF.

J is TRBJ1-1 and V is TRBV2; 8 bases fit TRBD1. CDR1 SNHLY and CDR2 FYNNEI come from the germline V gene. The ends lost 6 bases at V and 5 bases at J; junction bases unmatched: 11. CDR3 size: 15 residues. The CDR3 sequence is CASRSTTGVGTEAFF. The DNA for the CDR3 is TGTGCCAGCAGATCTACGACAGGGGTAGGGACTGAAGCTTTCTTT.

The chain recombines TRBV13 with TRBJ2-2; D possibly uses TRBD1 or TRBD2 (5 bases each). This CDR3 has 15 residues. With 7 bases removed from V and 4 bases from J, the gap between germline ends came to 16 bases. Looked up from germline, CDR1 is PRHDT and CDR2 is FYEKMQ (reference sequence). The CDR3 reads CASTGATKGTGELFF. CDR3 DNA sequence: TGTGCCAGCACCGGGGCGACAAAGGGCACCGGGGAGCTGTTTTTT.

This clone has a single count. This chain's CDR3 is CAISDGGALYEQYF. The CDR3 DNA reads as TGTGCCATCAGTGATGGGGGGGCCCTCTACGAGCAGTACTTC. V gene TRBV10-3 combines with J gene TRBJ2-7, with D perhaps TRBD2 (7 bases). Germline CDR1 reads ENHRY; CDR2 reads SYGVKD. V was clipped by 3 bases and J by 3 bases, with 12 bases between them. This CDR3 comprises 14 residues.

V usage is TRBV19 and J usage is TRBJ2-1; 9 bases match TRBD1. J was trimmed by 4 bases and V by 7 bases; bases with no gene match: 8. The germline CDR1 and CDR2 sequences are LNHDA and SQIVND (reference sequence). CDR3 size: 15 residues. The CDR3 spells CASKKGQGYYNEQFF. CDR3 in DNA: TGTGCCAGTAAGAAGGGACAGGGTTATTACAATGAGCAGTTCTTC.

The chain has TRBV7-9 and TRBJ1-1; D is unresolved. V was pared by 4 bases and J by 10 bases, with 10 bases between. CDR1 and CDR2 from the germline V gene are SEHNR and FQNEAQ (reference sequence). The CDR3 runs 11 residues. Here the CDR3 DNA reads TGTGCCAGCAGCTCCGTCTCGGGAGCTTTCTTT. Residues: CASSSVSGAFF. Using reference TRBV7-9 and TRBJ1-1 for the parts outside the CDR3, the full variable domain is DTGVSQNPRHKITKRGQNVTFRCDPISEHNRLYWYRQTLGQGPEFLTYFQNEAQLEKSRLLSDRFSAERPKGSFSTLEIQRTEQGDSAMYLCASSSVSGAFFGQGTRLTVV.

V is TRBV5-4 and J is TRBJ1-4; 10 positions match TRBD1. V lost 4 bases to trimming and J lost 7 bases; unmatched junction nucleotides: 10. The CDR3 spans 16 residues. Germline V gene lookup returns CDR1 SGHNT and CDR2 YYREEE (reference sequence). In DNA form, the CDR3 reads TGTGCCAGCAGCCGGGACAGGGGAGGCGCTAGTGAAAAACTGTTTTTT. Residues: CASSRDRGGASEKLFF.

Concerning this clone: Just one base apart from a much larger clone, this may be a read error. Distinct nucleotide sequences in the sample also encode this CDR3. The gene calls are TRBV7-6 and TRBJ2-7; TRBD2 agrees at 7 bases. Germline V gene lookup returns CDR1 SGHVS and CDR2 FNYEAQ. The CDR3 sequence is 13 residues long. With V trimmed by 3 bases and J by 2 bases, 1 base remained unmatched. The DNA for the CDR3 is TGTGCCAGCAGCTTGGCGGGGGCCTACGAGCAGTACTTC. It codes for CASSLAGAYEQYF.

The CDR3, as DNA: TGTGCCAGCAGTGCGACAGGGGGTGCCTACGAGCAGTACTTC. Translating it yields CASSATGGAYEQYF. V usage is TRBV6-5 and J usage is TRBJ2-7, with 9 nucleotides matching TRBD1. There are 14 residues in the CDR3. CDR1 MNHEY and CDR2 SVGAGI come from the germline V gene. V lost 5 bases, J lost 2 bases, and 4 bases stayed unmatched.

This clone was picked up one time. The V and J genes are TRBV5-4 and TRBJ2-7; D is unclear. The germline V gene has CDR1 SGHNT and CDR2 YYREEE (reference sequence). The CDR3 has 16 residues. V was shortened by 5 bases and J by 2 bases, with 20 bases between the two germline ends. In nucleotides, the CDR3 is TGTGCCAGCAGTCTGCTAGGCGGCGCAACCCCCTACGAGCAGTACTTC. Translation gives CASSLLGGATPYEQYF.

This chain connects TRBV6-5 to TRBJ2-1; D is possibly TRBD1 (5 bases). Deletions cut 8 bases from V and 6 bases from J, with 17 bases between. This CDR3 has 14 amino acids. CDR1 and CDR2 from the germline V gene are MNHEY and SVGAGI. The CDR3 nucleotides are TGTGCCAGCCAAGGGGCCTCTTGGAGCAATGAGCAGTTCTTC. It codes for CASQGASWSNEQFF.

The chain links TRBV19 to TRBJ1-6; D is unclear. Germline V gene lookup returns CDR1 LNHDA and CDR2 SQIVND (reference sequence). V gave up 5 bases and J gave up 7 bases, with 15 bases separating them. The CDR3 is 15 amino acids. CDR3 DNA: TGTGCCAGTAGTTTGGGCGGGTCGAGCAATTCACCCCTCCACTTT. It codes for CASSLGGSSNSPLHF.

Regarding this clone: Other nucleotide sequences from this sample produce the same CDR3. This chain connects TRBV18 to TRBJ2-1; TRBD1 aligns across 7 bases. Germline-derived CDR1 and CDR2 are KGHSH and LQKENI. CDR3 length equals 12 residues. Trimming took 6 bases from V and 7 from J; bases not matched to a gene: 3. This CDR3 is CASSLQGNEQFF. CDR3 nucleotides: TGTGCCAGCTCCCTACAGGGGAATGAGCAGTTCTTC. The full variable domain, in which reference TRBV18 and TRBJ2-1 provide the parts outside the CDR3, is NAGVMQNPRHLVRRRGQEARLRCSPMKGHSHVYWYRQLPEEGLKFMVYLQKENIIDESGMPKERFSAEFPKEGPSILRIQQVVRGDSAAYFCASSLQGNEQFFGPGTRLTVL.

The chain uses TRBV5-6 and TRBJ2-7, with 7 bases that match TRBD1. Germline trimming cut 5 bases from V and 1 base from J; bases unmatched to any gene: 6. The CDR3 contains 14 residues. Germline CDR1 is SGHDT and CDR2 is YYEEEE. Written as DNA, the CDR3 is TGTGCCAGCAGATCGGACAGGAATTCCTACGAGCAGTACTTC. Protein product: CASRSDRNSYEQYF.

V and J are TRBV19 and TRBJ1-5; unclear D gene. This CDR3 contains 15 residues. Germline loops: CDR1 LNHDA, CDR2 SQIVND (reference sequence). V lost 7 bases, J lost 2 bases, and 15 bases lay in between. CDR3 nucleotide sequence: TGTGCCAGTATTCCGACCCAGAGGGGCAATCAGCCCCAGCATTTT. This gives the protein CASIPTQRGNQPQHF.

V gene TRBV2 combines with J gene TRBJ1-5; TRBD1 is a possible D gene (5 bases). Germline lookup yields CDR1 SNHLY and CDR2 FYNNEI. This CDR3 comprises 14 residues. Trimming took off 7 bases at V and 6 bases at J, with 16 bases between the two ends. CDR3 nucleotides: TGTGCCAGCACTCCAATGGGGGGTAGTCAGCCCCAGCATTTT. As protein: CASTPMGGSQPQHF.